This is a list of T cell receptor beta chains from one sample in a study of control samples from healthy donors and cancer patients. Sequencing used immunoSEQ multiplex PCR; TCRdb keeps in-frame clones, though not all of them. The sample carries some 130,000 clones, around 93% recorded once. The sample comprised blood. These receptors originate from a woman in her forties or fifties in good health. The CDR3 runs from the conserved cysteine through the conserved F or W. A D gene is named only where the DNA matches it firmly. Clone size is not always given. Where it is, it says once, few, many or a class for expanded clones.

NA	NA	TRBJ1-5	TRBV19	CASSISRGWSNQPQHF	TGTGCCAGTAGTATCTCTCGGGGTTGGAGCAATCAGCCCCAGCATTTT
NA	NA	TRBJ1-1	TRBV10-2	CASSDQFTEAFF	TGCGCCAGCAGTGATCAGTTCACTGAAGCTTTCTTT
NA	NA	TRBJ2-5	TRBV4-2	CASSQVVAEYQETQYF	TGTGCCAGCAGCCAGGTGGTAGCGGAGTACCAAGAGACCCAGTACTTC
NA	NA	TRBJ2-5	TRBV20-1	CSASPPRGSQYQETQYF	TGCAGTGCTAGTCCCCCCCGGGGCAGCCAGTACCAAGAGACCCAGTACTTC
NA	once	TRBJ1-6	TRBV7-2	CASSFSGSSYNSPLHF	TGTGCCAGCAGTTTCTCAGGGAGCTCCTATAATTCACCCCTCCACTTT
NA	NA	TRBJ1-2	TRBV12-3/TRBV12-4	CASRFTGGYTF	TGTGCCAGCAGGTTTACAGGAGGCTACACCTTC
TRBD1	NA	TRBJ1-2	TRBV29-1	CSVVLTGTGGYTF	TGCAGCGTTGTCCTGACAGGGACAGGGGGCTACACCTTC
NA	few	TRBJ2-5	TRBV7-2	CASSLESGQFQETQYF	TGTGCCAGCAGCTTAGAGTCGGGGCAGTTCCAAGAGACCCAGTACTTC
TRBD1	NA	TRBJ1-3	TRBV4-2	CASSPRDSLSGNTIYF	TGTGCCAGCAGCCCGCGGGACAGCCTCTCTGGAAACACCATATATTTT
TRBD1	NA	TRBJ1-2	TRBV4-1	CASSPGQGTSYGYTF	TGCGCCAGCAGCCCCGGACAGGGGACGAGCTATGGCTACACCTTC
TRBD1	NA	TRBJ1-1	TRBV11-2	CASSLDPQGAGEAFF	TGTGCCAGCAGCTTAGATCCACAGGGGGCTGGTGAAGCTTTCTTT
NA	NA	TRBJ1-6	TRBV4-2	CASTLEADNSPLHF	TGTGCCAGCACTCTAGAGGCAGACAATTCACCCCTCCACTTT
NA	NA	TRBJ1-2	TRBV19	CASSDGSTNYGYTF	TGTGCCAGTAGTGACGGATCAACTAACTATGGCTACACCTTC
TRBD1	NA	TRBJ2-7	TRBV5-1	CASSGGTGEDEQYF	TGCGCCAGCAGCGGGGGGACAGGGGAGGACGAGCAGTACTTC
NA	few	TRBJ1-5	TRBV19	CASSTPDNQPQHF	TGTGCCAGTAGCACCCCCGATAATCAGCCCCAGCATTTT
TRBD1	NA	TRBJ1-1	TRBV23-1	CASSLDRGQGTEAFF	TGCGCCAGCAGTCTTGACAGGGGGCAAGGAACTGAAGCTTTCTTT
TRBD1	NA	TRBJ1-2	TRBV29-1	CSVDATGLKNYGYTF	TGCAGCGTTGATGCGACAGGGCTTAAAAACTATGGCTACACCTTC